The present T cell receptor (beta chain) was sequenced within a study of T cell clonality in common variable immunodeficiency (dated by TCRdb to the mid-2010s). Overall study results and their limits: According to the authors, finding the cause of the higher clonality in CVID would require sequencing the repertoires of T cell subpopulations. Patient heterogeneity within the CVID cohort put limits on correlating repertoire features with clinical complications. Fewer TCRbeta clones were shared among CVID subjects than among healthy controls (p < 0.0001). CVID TCRbeta sequences reportedly showed fewer deletions and N-nucleotide insertions and lacked highly modified clones with 13 or more V deletions. Even though DNA input was equal, the average per sample came to about 81,820 unique sequences for controls compared with about 34,000 for CVID samples. Increased TCRbeta clonality was found in CVID subjects compared with healthy controls (t-test p = 0.018), with the increase being most characteristic of about a third of subjects.

CVID samples and control samples contributed equivalent amounts of genomic DNA as sequencing input. For every sample, a 60 bp segment covering the rearranged TCRbeta CDR3 region was amplified and then sequenced. The immunoSEQ assay, a bias-corrected multiplex PCR combined with high-throughput sequencing, was used to amplify TCRbeta. Processing in the source paper ran as follows. Every unique nucleotide sequence counted as a clone and was annotated with V, D and J genes, copy number and frequency. Sequences were labeled productive if in frame, and non-productive if out of frame or containing stop codons. Clonality was calculated from Shannon's entropy as previously described. The predicted amino acid sequences of productive clones were used to derive the mean CDR3 Kyte-Doolittle hydropathy. Scaled V gene usage was hierarchically clustered using Manhattan distance and complete linkage with the R hclust function. To assess clone sharing by CDR3 amino acid sequence, 12 repertoires per group were resampled over 100 rounds. Repertoires were searched for fewer than 85 published EBV-specific and about 240 published CMV-specific TCRbeta sequences. A couple of CVID samples that yielded fewer than 10,000 sequences were excluded from the analysis, so roughly 40 CVID repertoires were retained. TCRdb retrieved this table from immuneACCESS and kept in-frame rearrangements only. Not all clones are present; in checked studies, unresolved V genes account for under half, and no reason is known for the remainder. V, J and clone size reflect that table, while D and trimming were determined from the DNA. This sample has tens of thousands of clones in the table, none counted a single time. The ten largest clonotypes hold 1.5% to 2% of the sample.

This clone has ten or more counts. Which antigen it targets is not known. The CDR3 end falls 3 residues outside the read, so it is completed with the germline J gene. Both CVID patients and healthy controls were predominantly of Caucasian heritage. From each donor, 5 to 8 ml of heparinized peripheral whole blood was collected. Genomic DNA from adults with common variable immune deficiency (CVID) and from healthy adult controls was used to sequence TCRbeta CDR3 repertoires. The control group comprised some 22 healthy adult volunteers, some 12 female and about 10 male, aged about 23 to 75 years with a mean age of 34. Diluted blood was density-centrifuged over Hypaque 1077 or Ficoll-Paque to isolate peripheral blood mononuclear cells. Genomic DNA was obtained from unsorted mononuclear cells through either Qiagen column purification or a centrifugation-based method. Counted from cysteine to phenylalanine, this CDR3 has 17 amino acids. The 42 bases shown cover part of the CDR3, and their frame starts at base 1. CDR1 is given as MNHEY and CDR2 as SVGEGT, both from the germline V gene. The V end gives up 6 bases and the J end 3 bases, leaving 9 bases in the junction not matched to a gene.

Recombination linked TRBV6-2 or TRBV6-3 to TRBJ2-6; the central 9 bases match TRBD2. The specimen was peripheral blood mononuclear cells. The sequence was obtained from a person aged 18 to 75 in good health. The sequenced CDR3 bases are TGTGCCAGCAGGCACTTAGCGGGAGTGCATGGGGCCAACGTC. Translated, it gives CASRHLAGVHGANV. The whole CDR3 is CASRHLAGVHGANVLTF.